The rows below give T cell receptor beta chains drawn from one sample of a study of cytomegalovirus exposure and HLA in healthy donors. Assay used: immunoSEQ multiplex PCR; TCRdb lists only in-frame clones, some missing. The data show about 60,000 clones, with roughly 80% seen just once and about 3.3% held by the top ten. Material for sequencing was PBMCs. The receptors derive from a woman aged 40 to 50 in good health and CMV-seropositive. Both conserved end residues are part of each CDR3. Fields, in order: CDR3 DNA, CDR3 protein, V gene, clone size, J gene, D gene. A D gene is named only where the DNA matches it firmly. Size tells how often a clone was seen (once, few, many) or the class of an expanded clone, and some rows leave it out.

TGTGCCAGCACCACGGGGGAGATCTTCACTGAAGCTTTCTTT	CASTTGEIFTEAFF	TRBV5-6	few	TRBJ1-1	-
TGTGCCAGTAGTATTCCCAGGGGCCAGGGGACCGGGGAGCTGTTTTTT	CASSIPRGQGTGELFF	TRBV19	-	TRBJ2-2	-
TGTTCCAGCAGCCCCGACATCTCTGGGGCCAACGTCCTGACTTTC	CSSSPDISGANVLTF	TRBV7-9	-	TRBJ2-6	-
TGTGCCAGCAGCTTAGCAGGGTACACCGGGGAGCTGTTTTTT	CASSLAGYTGELFF	TRBV11-3	few	TRBJ2-2	-
TGTGCTAGTGGCTTCGAGCAGGGGGGTAATTCACCCCTCCACTTT	CASGFEQGGNSPLHF	TRBV12-5	-	TRBJ1-6	TRBD1
TGCGCCAGCAGCCAAGATCAAGGCCGGGGAGGGGCAACTGAAGCTTTCTTT	CASSQDQGRGGATEAFF	TRBV4-1	-	TRBJ1-1	-
TGCGCCAGCAGCCAAGATCGGTTGCAGGGATTAAACACTGAAGCTTTCTTT	CASSQDRLQGLNTEAFF	TRBV4-3	-	TRBJ1-1	-
TGTGCCGGGCGGGGTCATGAAAAACTGTTTTTT	CAGRGHEKLFF	TRBV6-1	-	TRBJ1-4	-
TGTGCCTGGAAGTGGACAACGAACACCGGGGAGCTGTTTTTT	CAWKWTTNTGELFF	TRBV30	-	TRBJ2-2	-
TGTGCCAGCAGCCCCATTGACCAAGAGACCCAGTACTTC	CASSPIDQETQYF	TRBV5-4	once	TRBJ2-5	-
TGTGCCAGCAGCTTAGGGACAACTGTTTCCTACGAGCAGTACTTC	CASSLGTTVSYEQYF	TRBV7-8	-	TRBJ2-7	-
TGTGCCAGTAGCATCAGACAGGGAAGAAATGAAAAACTGTTTTTT	CASSIRQGRNEKLFF	TRBV6-1	-	TRBJ1-4	TRBD1
TGTGCCAGCAGCACCGGAGGACAGGCGGGTTCACCCCTCCACTTT	CASSTGGQAGSPLHF	TRBV11-2	-	TRBJ1-6	TRBD1
TGTGCCAGCAGCTTAGGACGACAGCTATATGAAAAACTGTTTTTT	CASSLGRQLYEKLFF	TRBV7-9	-	TRBJ1-4	-
TGTGCCAGCAGACGAGCGGGGGTTCAGGATACGCAGTATTTT	CASRRAGVQDTQYF	TRBV6-5	few	TRBJ2-3	TRBD2
TGTGCCAGCAGTCCCCGAAACAGGGGGTTAAAAGCTTTCTTT	CASSPRNRGLKAFF	TRBV27	-	TRBJ1-1	TRBD1
TGCGCCAGCAGCCATTCGGGGTCCGCCCCTACCTACGAGCAGTACTTC	CASSHSGSAPTYEQYF	TRBV4-3	-	TRBJ2-7	-
TGCGCCAGCAGCCAAGTACTCCGGGGCGAGCAGTACTTC	CASSQVLRGEQYF	TRBV4-3	-	TRBJ2-7	-
TGTGCCAGCAGCTTGGCGGGGCCCAGGGGAGATGGCTACACCTTC	CASSLAGPRGDGYTF	TRBV5-6	-	TRBJ1-2	-
TGTGCCAGCAGCTCGCCAGGGAATAACTATGGCTACACCTTC	CASSSPGNNYGYTF	TRBV7-2	-	TRBJ1-2	-
TGCGCCAGCAGTAACAGAAACTATGGCTACACCTTC	CASSNRNYGYTF	TRBV10-2	few	TRBJ1-2	-
TGCGCCAGCAGCCCCCCATTAGATATGGACTATGGCTACACCTTC	CASSPPLDMDYGYTF	TRBV5-1	-	TRBJ1-2	-
TGTGCCAGCTCCCTCCACGCCCCAAAGGGGGGGTTCACCTACGAGCAGTACTTC	CASSLHAPKGGFTYEQYF	TRBV18	-	TRBJ2-7	-
TGTGCCAGCAGCTGGAATAGCGGGTCGGGGAAGGATGGTGAGCAGTTCTTC	CASSWNSGSGKDGEQFF	TRBV11-2	-	TRBJ2-1	TRBD2
TGTGCCAGCAGCCCGGGACTAGCGGGGGGGGAAGAGACCCAGTACTTC	CASSPGLAGGEETQYF	TRBV5-4	-	TRBJ2-5	TRBD2
TGTGCCAGCAGTTATTCGTCTAGCGGGGGGGCCAATGAGCAGTTCTTC	CASSYSSSGGANEQFF	TRBV6-5	few	TRBJ2-1	TRBD2
TGCGCCAGCAGCCCCCGGGCAGGGGGCACTGAAGCTTTCTTT	CASSPRAGGTEAFF	TRBV4-1	-	TRBJ1-1	TRBD1
TGTGCCAGCAGACAAGCGGCGAATGAAAAACTGTTTTTT	CASRQAANEKLFF	TRBV6-1	-	TRBJ1-4	-
TGCGCCAGCAGACTCACCTCGGGCAGGGCAGATACGCAGTATTTT	CASRLTSGRADTQYF	TRBV5-1	once	TRBJ2-3	-
TGTGCCAGCAGCACGGGACAGAAGGATGGCTACACCTTC	CASSTGQKDGYTF	TRBV9	few	TRBJ1-2	TRBD1
TGTGCCAGCTCATCCCGGACAGGGCGGAACACTGAAGCTTTCTTT	CASSSRTGRNTEAFF	TRBV18	once	TRBJ1-1	TRBD1
TGTGCCTGGACCCGAGGACTGATGAACACTGAAGCTTTCTTT	CAWTRGLMNTEAFF	TRBV30	-	TRBJ1-1	-
TGTGCCAGCAGCGCTAAGGCGGGGGGGAATTCTGCCGGGGAGCTGTTTTTT	CASSAKAGGNSAGELFF	TRBV7-9	few	TRBJ2-2	TRBD2
TGTGCCAGCAGCTTTACAGGGACAGGACGGAACACTGAAGCTTTCTTT	CASSFTGTGRNTEAFF	TRBV5-6	-	TRBJ1-1	TRBD1
TGTGCCTGGAGTATCAGGGAGACCCAGTACTTC	CAWSIRETQYF	TRBV30	-	TRBJ2-5	-
TGTGCCAGCAGTTACCACGGGACAGGCACCTACGAGCAGTACTTC	CASSYHGTGTYEQYF	TRBV6-6	few	TRBJ2-7	TRBD1
TGCGCCAGCACCCACGGACAGGGTCACATTCAGTACTTC	CASTHGQGHIQYF	TRBV10-2	-	TRBJ2-4	TRBD1
TGTGCTAGTGGTCCCCTGAACACCGGGGAGCTGTTTTTT	CASGPLNTGELFF	TRBV12-5	-	TRBJ2-2	-
TGTGCCAGCAGCTTGGGAGGGACAGGTTACGAGCAGTACTTC	CASSLGGTGYEQYF	TRBV5-5	-	TRBJ2-7	TRBD1
TGCGCCAGCAGCTTGGGTGGGACACCCAACTCTGGGGCCAACGTCCTGACTTTC	CASSLGGTPNSGANVLTF	TRBV5-1	-	TRBJ2-6	-
TGCGCCAGCACCCGGGGGGGCGCTGGAAACACCATATATTTT	CASTRGGAGNTIYF	TRBV5-1	-	TRBJ1-3	-
TGTGCCAGCAGTCCCAGGACAGGGGGCTTTAATTCACCCCTCCACTTT	CASSPRTGGFNSPLHF	TRBV6-6	-	TRBJ1-6	TRBD1
TGCGCCAGCAGCCAGGTAACAGGGTCTGGAAACACCATATATTTT	CASSQVTGSGNTIYF	TRBV4-1	-	TRBJ1-3	-
TGTGCCAGTATCCCCGCGGGACAGGGTTGGACTGAAGCTTTCTTT	CASIPAGQGWTEAFF	TRBV19	-	TRBJ1-1	TRBD1
TGTGCCATCAGTGCCGGGACAGCCGGAAACACCATATATTTT	CAISAGTAGNTIYF	TRBV10-3	-	TRBJ1-3	TRBD1
TGTGCCAGCAGTTTCCGGGGTTATTACTCCTACGAGCAGTACTTC	CASSFRGYYSYEQYF	TRBV28	-	TRBJ2-7	-
TGTGCCAGCTCACCTCCGGGACAGGGTATATTGCGGACCGGGGAGCTGTTTTTT	CASSPPGQGILRTGELFF	TRBV18	-	TRBJ2-2	TRBD1
TGTGCCAGCAGCTTGTGGGACAGGGGCTGGAATGAGCAGTTCTTC	CASSLWDRGWNEQFF	TRBV5-6	-	TRBJ2-1	TRBD1
TGTGCCAGAAGCTCAGACAGGTCTCAAGGGAATCAGCCCCAGCATTTT	CARSSDRSQGNQPQHF	TRBV5-3	-	TRBJ1-5	-